The 29 T cell receptor beta chains in this list originate from one sample, sequenced in a study of CD8 T cells in Susac syndrome. RNA in amounts of roughly 0.5 to 1 ug was reverse transcribed with random hexamers. TCRdb passed the immunoSEQ multiplex PCR reads through MiXCR, listing each CDR3 protein once. In the table there are some 150,000 distinct CDR3 sequences, approximately 95% of which are singletons. Sequences were obtained from CD8+ T cells from PBMCs. The receptors shown here come from a human donor in good health.

This clonotype has more than one count but fewer than ten. In DNA, the CDR3 is TGTGCCAGCAGACAACAGCTCCAAGAGACCCAGTACTTC. This sequence encodes CASRQQLQETQYF. This chain links TRBV6-5 with TRBJ2-5; D not resolved. Trimming removed 6 bases at V and 1 base at J, with 9 bases between. CDR1 MNHEY and CDR2 SVGAGI come from the germline V gene. The CDR3 extends over 13 amino acids.

The chain carries TRBV30 and TRBJ1-5; tentative D call: TRBD1 (6 bases). The CDR3 has 12 residues. Looked up from germline, CDR1 is GTSNPN and CDR2 is SVGIG (reference sequence). V dropped 0 bases and J dropped 10 bases, with 10 bases sitting between them. As DNA, the CDR3 is TGTGCCTGGAGTGTACAGGGTTTCCCCCAGCATTTT. Translating it yields CAWSVQGFPQHF.

The chain is built from TRBV29-1 and TRBJ2-7; no clear D. V gave up 0 bases and J gave up 4 bases, with 7 bases separating them. Germline V gene data show CDR1 as SQVTM and CDR2 as ANQGSEA. The CDR3 contains 12 residues. CDR3 residues: CSVEDLGYEQYF. DNA of the CDR3: TGCAGCGTTGAAGATCTGGGATACGAGCAGTACTTC.

This chain links TRBV19 with TRBJ1-1; D remains ambiguous. There are 13 residues in the CDR3. V lost 0 bases, J lost 4 bases, and 6 bases lay in between. Germline V lookup: CDR1 LNHDA, CDR2 SQIVND (reference sequence). CDR3 sequence reads: CASSIDPGTEAFF. In DNA, the CDR3 is TGTGCCAGTAGTATAGATCCAGGCACTGAAGCTTTCTTT. Based on the CDR3 plus reference TRBV19 and TRBJ1-1, the full variable domain is DGGITQSPKYLFRKEGQNVTLSCEQNLNHDAMYWYRQDPGQGLRLIYYSQIVNDFQKGDIAEGYSVSREKKESFPLTVTSAQKNPTAFYLCASSIDPGTEAFFGQGTRLTVV.

This clonotype has only one observation. V is TRBV30 and J is TRBJ2-3; D possibly corresponds to TRBD2 (5 bases). V was cut by 1 base and J by 5 bases, with 10 bases left in between. Germline V gene sequence: CDR1 GTSNPN, CDR2 SVGIG (reference sequence). The CDR3 is made up of 13 amino acids. The CDR3 nucleotides are TGTGCCTGGAGTGGGGGAGTGGGAGATACGCAGTATTTT. It translates to CAWSGGVGDTQYF.

This sequence joins TRBV15 and TRBJ1-1; perhaps TRBD1 as D (6 bases). The CDR3 runs to 14 residues. Trimming left V 1 base short and J 8 bases short, with 14 bases between. CDR1 is LNHNV and CDR2 is YYDKDF in the germline V gene (reference sequence). This chain's CDR3 is CATSRGLRQVEAFF. CDR3 nucleotides: TGTGCCACCAGCAGAGGCTTAAGACAGGTCGAAGCTTTCTTT.

The chain carries TRBV6-5 and TRBJ2-5, with 12 bases aligning to TRBD2. V lost 5 bases, J lost 5 bases, and 6 bases stayed unmatched. Germline CDR1 and CDR2: MNHEY and SVGAGI. This CDR3 has 15 amino acids. The CDR3 is CASSQTSGRSETQYF. Written as DNA, the CDR3 is TGTGCCAGCAGTCAGACTAGCGGGAGATCGGAGACCCAGTACTTC.

The CDR3 reads CASTGQEGSGANVLTF. In nucleotides, the CDR3 is TGTGCCAGCACGGGACAGGAGGGGTCTGGGGCCAACGTCCTGACTTTC. The chain carries TRBV5-6 and TRBJ2-6; the match to TRBD1 covers 8 bases. This CDR3 has 16 residues. The germline V gene encodes CDR1 SGHDT and CDR2 YYEEEE. V gave up 6 bases and J gave up 1 base; unmatched junction bases: 6.

This rearrangement joins TRBV29-1 to TRBJ2-1, with D unresolved. This CDR3 region has 18 residues. Germline values: CDR1 SQVTM, CDR2 ANQGSEA. The V end lost 2 bases, the J end lost 6 bases, and 26 bases lay between the germline ends. Here the CDR3 DNA reads TGCAGCGTTGAAATTCGGACCTATGGCCCACTACGGAGCAATGAGCAGTTCTTC. Residues: CSVEIRTYGPLRSNEQFF.

The rearrangement links TRBV27 to TRBJ2-5; D ambiguous. Germline V gene sequence: CDR1 MNHEY, CDR2 SMNVEV (reference sequence). Trimming took 5 bases from V and 5 from J, leaving 15 bases between them. CDR3 size: 14 residues. CDR3 DNA sequence: TGTGCCAGCAGTGAACTCGAAGGATGGGAGACCCAGTACTTC. This sequence encodes CASSELEGWETQYF.

J is TRBJ2-1 and V is TRBV27; weak D call: TRBD2 (6 bases). The length of the CDR3 is 13 residues. The V end was cut by 0 bases, the J end by 9 bases, with 9 bases between. Germline assignment: CDR1 MNHEY and CDR2 SMNVEV (reference sequence). CDR3 residues: CASSLSQGLEQFF. The CDR3, as DNA: TGTGCCAGCAGTTTATCTCAGGGACTTGAGCAGTTCTTC.

The V and J genes are TRBV7-2 and TRBJ2-7; 7 bases map to TRBD1. This CDR3 has 14 amino acids. With V trimmed by 5 bases and J by 3 bases, 7 bases remained unmatched. Germline values: CDR1 SGHTA, CDR2 FQGNSA. The CDR3 reads CASSMGQIRYEQYF. CDR3 nucleotides: TGTGCCAGCAGCATGGGACAGATACGCTACGAGCAGTACTTC. The full variable domain, its missing parts supplied by reference TRBV7-2 and TRBJ2-7, is GAGVSQSPSNKVTEKGKDVELRCDPISGHTALYWYRQSLGQGLEFLIYFQGNSAPDKSGLPSDRFSAERTGGSVSTLTIQRTQQEDSAVYLCASSMGQIRYEQYFGPGTRLTVT.

DNA for the CDR3: TGCAGCGTTGACCCTTTAGCGGGAAGTGGGGAGACCCAGTACTTC. This codes for CSVDPLAGSGETQYF. This chain connects TRBV29-1 to TRBJ2-5; 8 nucleotides match TRBD2. Trimming at V came to 3 bases and at J to 5 bases, leaving 11 bases not matched to a gene. The CDR3 runs 15 residues. The V gene's germline CDR1 is SQVTM and CDR2 ANQGSEA.

V is TRBV6-2 or TRBV6-3 and J is TRBJ2-3; no clear D gene. V was trimmed by 2 bases and J by 6 bases, leaving 18 bases between them. Germline V gene sequence: CDR1 MNHEY, CDR2 SVGEGT. There are 16 residues in the CDR3. CDR3 sequence: CASSYDRLSSTDTQYF. The DNA for the CDR3 is TGTGCCAGCAGTTACGATCGGCTTTCTTCCACGGATACGCAGTATTTT.

The V and J genes are TRBV20-1 and TRBJ2-7; 8 nucleotides line up with TRBD2. Germline lookup yields CDR1 DFQATT and CDR2 SNEGSKA (reference sequence). CDR3 length: 17 residues. Unmatched junction bases numbered 16, after V lost 2 bases and J lost 4 bases. The DNA for the CDR3 is TGCAGTGCTAGATCTCCCGACACTAGCGGAGAACATTACGAGCAGTACTTC. It yields the protein CSARSPDTSGEHYEQYF.

The chain recombines TRBV29-1 with TRBJ2-7; perhaps TRBD1 as D (5 bases). CDR1 SQVTM and CDR2 ANQGSEA come from the germline V gene. The V gene lost 5 bases and the J gene lost 2 bases, with 13 bases spanning the gap. The CDR3 is 13 residues long. CDR3 residues: CSVRQPDTYEQYF. The CDR3 region has the DNA TGCAGCGTTCGACAGCCGGACACCTACGAGCAGTACTTC.

The chain employs TRBV7-9 and TRBJ2-3, with D perhaps given as TRBD1 or TRBD2 (5 bases each). The CDR3 consists of 15 residues. The ends were cut back, 4 bases at V and 1 base at J, with 12 bases in the middle. Germline lookup yields CDR1 SEHNR and CDR2 FQNEAQ (reference sequence). CDR3 DNA: TGTGCCAGCAGCTCGGGACCCCCGGGCACAGATACGCAGTATTTT. It yields the protein CASSSGPPGTDTQYF. Full variable domain (rest looked up from reference TRBV7-9 and TRBJ2-3): DTGVSQNPRHKITKRGQNVTFRCDPISEHNRLYWYRQTLGQGPEFLTYFQNEAQLEKSRLLSDRFSAERPKGSFSTLEIQRTEQGDSAMYLCASSSGPPGTDTQYFGPGTRLTVL.

The V gene is TRBV7-6, the J gene TRBJ2-3, with D possibly TRBD1 on 5 matching bases. CDR3 length: 14 amino acids. V was shortened by 0 bases and J by 2 bases, with 6 bases between the two germline ends. In germline, CDR1 is SGHVS, CDR2 FNYEAQ. This CDR3 reads CASSLAGATDTQYF. The CDR3 nucleotides read TGTGCCAGCAGCTTAGCAGGGGCCACAGATACGCAGTATTTT.

The chain has TRBV5-1 and TRBJ1-1, with 7 positions matching TRBD1. The CDR3 contains 15 residues. V shed 3 bases, J shed 6 bases, and the junction held 11 bases outside the gene matches. From germline, CDR1 is SGHRS and CDR2 YFSETQ. The CDR3 here is CASSWGQFLRAEAFF. In nucleotides, the CDR3 is TGCGCCAGCAGCTGGGGACAGTTTTTGCGAGCTGAAGCTTTCTTT. The whole variable domain, filled in from reference TRBV5-1 and TRBJ1-1, reads KAGVTQTPRYLIKTRGQQVTLSCSPISGHRSVSWYQQTPGQGLQFLFEYFSETQRNKGNFPGRFSGRQFSNSRSEMNVSTLELGDSALYLCASSWGQFLRAEAFFGQGTRLTVV.

The V call is TRBV3-1, the J call TRBJ2-7, with D tentatively TRBD1 (6 bases). The V and J ends lost 5 bases and 2 bases respectively, with 13 bases between them. Germline lookup yields CDR1 LGHDT and CDR2 YNNKEL (reference sequence). CDR3 length: 14 amino acids. CDR3: CASSVGQYPYEQYF. The DNA for the CDR3 is TGTGCCAGCAGCGTTGGACAGTACCCCTACGAGCAGTACTTC.

The chain carries TRBV6-5 and TRBJ2-3; TRBD2 is a possible D gene (6 bases). V was shortened by 7 bases and J by 2 bases, with 16 bases between the two germline ends. The CDR3 loop spans 15 amino acids. The germline V gene encodes CDR1 MNHEY and CDR2 SVGAGI. The DNA for the CDR3 is TGTGCCAGCATCCCGGGAGAGAGGCTCACAGATACGCAGTATTTT. Translated: CASIPGERLTDTQYF.

The chain employs TRBV4-1 and TRBJ2-1, with TRBD1 as a possible D gene (6 bases). Germline loops: CDR1 MGHRA, CDR2 YSYEKL. V was pared by 4 bases and J by 6 bases, with 10 bases between. The length of the CDR3 is 13 residues. The CDR3 DNA sequence: TGCGCCAGCAGCCCGAGAGGGGGCAATGAGCAGTTCTTC. It yields the protein CASSPRGGNEQFF.

The rearrangement uses TRBV28 and TRBJ2-2; 9 bases line up with TRBD1. This CDR3 spans 18 amino acids. Unmatched junction bases numbered 12, after V lost 3 bases and J lost 4 bases. Germline lookup yields CDR1 MDHEN and CDR2 SYDVKM. The CDR3 region has the DNA TGTGCCAGCAGTTTCCCCCGGGACAGGGTGATGAGCACCGGGGAGCTGTTTTTT. Protein: CASSFPRDRVMSTGELFF. Complete variable domain (other parts from reference TRBV28 and TRBJ2-2): DVKVTQSSRYLVKRTGEKVFLECVQDMDHENMFWYRQDPGLGLRLIYFSYDVKMKEKGDIPEGYSVSREKKERFSLILESASTNQTSMYLCASSFPRDRVMSTGELFFGEGSRLTVL.

This rearrangement joins TRBV15 to TRBJ1-2, with no clear D. V dropped 8 bases and J dropped 8 bases, with 12 bases sitting between them. CDR1 LNHNV and CDR2 YYDKDF come from the germline V gene (reference sequence). The CDR3 has 11 residues. The CDR3 nucleotides read TGTGCCACCGGACCATTAGGGGGCTACACCTTC. Protein: CATGPLGGYTF. Filled out from reference TRBV15 and TRBJ1-2, the complete variable domain reads DAMVIQNPRYQVTQFGKPVTLSCSQTLNHNVMYWYQQKSSQAPKLLFHYYDKDFNNEADTPDNFQSRRPNTSFCFLDIRSPGLGDTAMYLCATGPLGGYTFGSGTRLTVV.

The chain carries TRBV27 and TRBJ2-7; possible D gene TRBD1, 6 bases. The germline CDR1 and CDR2 sequences are MNHEY and SMNVEV (reference sequence). The V and J ends lost 3 bases and 5 bases respectively, with 14 bases between them. This CDR3 spans 14 amino acids. CDR3 residues: CASSLGQGIDEQYF. CDR3 bases: TGTGCCAGCAGTTTGGGGCAGGGGATAGACGAGCAGTACTTC.

This chain joins TRBV9 and TRBJ1-2, with 7 bases fitting TRBD1. This CDR3 is built from 13 residues. Per germline, CDR1 SGDLS and CDR2 YYNGEE. J gave up 5 bases and V 2 bases, and 3 bases lay outside the gene matches. CDR3 nucleotide sequence: TGTGCCAGCAGCGTGCAGGGGGAGTATGGCTACACCTTC. This encodes CASSVQGEYGYTF.

The chain uses TRBV27 and TRBJ2-7; TRBD2 matches at 7 bases. This CDR3 is 14 amino acids long. Germline V gene lookup returns CDR1 MNHEY and CDR2 SMNVEV (reference sequence). V trimming: 3 bases; J trimming: 6 bases; junction bases outside the gene matches: 8. The CDR3 protein is CASSLGLLTPEQYF. The DNA for the CDR3 is TGTGCCAGCAGTTTGGGACTACTTACACCCGAGCAGTACTTC.

V and J are TRBV3-1 and TRBJ2-7, with D hard to call. The CDR3 is made up of 14 amino acids. The V gene lost 1 base and the J gene lost 1 base, with 8 bases spanning the gap. From germline, CDR1 is LGHDT and CDR2 YNNKEL (reference sequence). For the CDR3, the DNA is TGTGCCAGCAGCCAAGGACTTCAATCCTACGAGCAGTACTTC. Its protein is CASSQGLQSYEQYF.

This chain joins TRBV21-1 and TRBJ2-7; the table's D gene call, TRBD1, was not cross checked with the DNA. TRBV21-1 is a pseudogene locus. The CDR3 is 16 residues long. This CDR3 is CASRRHRRWPPYEQYF. In nucleotides, the CDR3 is TGTGCCAGCAGGAGACACAGGAGGTGGCCTCCGTACGAGCAGTACTTC.